What follows are 8 T cell receptor beta chains derived from one specimen sequenced in a study of cytomegalovirus exposure and HLA in healthy donors. The primer mix had 60 Vbeta and 13 Jbeta primers. Data came from immunoSEQ multiplex PCR; TCRdb stores just in-frame clones and leaves some out. The table has 110,000 or so clones, less than 80% seen once; the top ten hold about 9.9%. Input material: PBMCs. The receptors originated from a woman in her fifties or sixties in good health and CMV-seropositive.

The chain recombines TRBV27 with TRBJ1-2, with unresolved D. The CDR3 extends over 17 amino acids. Deletions cut 3 bases from V and 1 base from J, with 18 bases between. The germline CDR1 and CDR2 sequences are MNHEY and SMNVEV (reference sequence). CDR3 amino acids: CASSLRLSAGGNYGYTF. The CDR3 DNA sequence: TGTGCCAGCAGTTTGCGCCTCAGTGCGGGCGGTAACTATGGCTACACCTTC.

The chain recombines TRBV5-1 with TRBJ2-7; D unresolved. This CDR3 is 13 amino acids long. Trimming removed 0 bases from V and 1 base from J, with 5 bases in between. The germline V gene has CDR1 SGHRS and CDR2 YFSETQ. CDR3: CASSLAGSYEQYF. CDR3 nucleotides: TGCGCCAGCAGCTTGGCGGGTTCCTACGAGCAGTACTTC.

V gene TRBV6-1 combines with J gene TRBJ2-7; D perhaps matches TRBD1 (6 bases). Germline values: CDR1 MNHNS, CDR2 SASEGT. This CDR3 has 16 residues. The ends were cut back, 0 bases at V and 0 bases at J, with 12 bases in the middle. The CDR3 bases are TGTGCCAGCAGTGAAGCTCTGGACAGATTCTCCTACGAGCAGTACTTC. This codes for CASSEALDRFSYEQYF.

The rearrangement joins TRBV5-1 to TRBJ2-3, with a weak D call TRBD2 (6 bases). Per germline, CDR1 SGHRS and CDR2 YFSETQ. Trimming left V 0 bases short and J 4 bases short, with 12 bases between. This CDR3 has 15 residues. The CDR3 sequence is CASSLGGRGADTQYF. The CDR3 DNA reads as TGCGCCAGCAGCTTGGGTGGGCGCGGGGCAGATACGCAGTATTTT.

The rearrangement links TRBV6-5 to TRBJ2-5; D ambiguous. Germline-derived CDR1 and CDR2 are MNHEY and SVGAGI. V gave up 6 bases and J gave up 1 base, with 12 bases separating them. The CDR3 is 14 amino acids. The CDR3 here is CASRQGTVQETQYF. The CDR3 DNA sequence: TGTGCCAGCAGACAAGGCACAGTCCAAGAGACCCAGTACTTC.

The rearrangement uses TRBV5-1 and TRBJ2-7; 7 bases agree with TRBD1. V lost 0 bases to trimming and J lost 7 bases; unmatched junction nucleotides: 7. The CDR3 consists of 14 residues. Per germline, CDR1 SGHRS and CDR2 YFSETQ. For the CDR3, the DNA is TGCGCCAGCAGCTTGGTTCCAGGGGGTGGGGAGCAGTACTTC. Amino acids: CASSLVPGGGEQYF.

This chain joins TRBV7-2 and TRBJ1-3; no firm D call. This CDR3 has 14 amino acids. The V gene lost 3 bases and the J gene lost 0 bases, with 6 bases spanning the gap. Germline assignment: CDR1 SGHTA and CDR2 FQGNSA. Written as DNA, the CDR3 is TGTGCCAGCAGCTTCGGTATCTCTGGAAACACCATATATTTT. Translation gives CASSFGISGNTIYF. Full variable domain (outside the CDR3, taken from reference TRBV7-2 and TRBJ1-3): GAGVSQSPSNKVTEKGKDVELRCDPISGHTALYWYRQSLGQGLEFLIYFQGNSAPDKSGLPSDRFSAERTGGSVSTLTIQRTQQEDSAVYLCASSFGISGNTIYFGEGSWLTVV.

V is TRBV18 and J is TRBJ1-1, with D tentatively TRBD1 (6 bases). This CDR3 contains 19 residues. Germline assignment: CDR1 KGHSH and CDR2 LQKENI. The V and J ends lost 2 bases and 0 bases respectively, with 22 bases between them. CDR3 nucleotide sequence: TGTGCCAGCTCACCAATCAGGGGTTTTGACCAAGCCATGAACACTGAAGCTTTCTTT. Protein product: CASSPIRGFDQAMNTEAFF.